This T cell receptor (beta chain) emerged from a study of technical replicates of blood from a few donors. The repertoire was sequenced with immunoSEQ multiplex PCR; TCRdb's copy has only in-frame clones and lacks some. Here the sample spans tens of thousands of clones, roughly 96% being singletons. The CDR3 is made up of 12 amino acids. Germline V gene data show CDR1 as LNHDA and CDR2 as SQIVND (reference sequence). Trimming removed 8 bases at V and 2 bases at J, with 9 bases between. This TCR was sampled from a human donor in good health. The chain has TRBV19 and TRBJ1-2; D is perhaps TRBD1 (6 bases). Specimen: T cells isolated from PBMCs. This chain's CDR3 is CASGTTNYGYTF. The CDR3 DNA reads as TGTGCCAGTGGGACAACAAACTATGGCTACACCTTC.